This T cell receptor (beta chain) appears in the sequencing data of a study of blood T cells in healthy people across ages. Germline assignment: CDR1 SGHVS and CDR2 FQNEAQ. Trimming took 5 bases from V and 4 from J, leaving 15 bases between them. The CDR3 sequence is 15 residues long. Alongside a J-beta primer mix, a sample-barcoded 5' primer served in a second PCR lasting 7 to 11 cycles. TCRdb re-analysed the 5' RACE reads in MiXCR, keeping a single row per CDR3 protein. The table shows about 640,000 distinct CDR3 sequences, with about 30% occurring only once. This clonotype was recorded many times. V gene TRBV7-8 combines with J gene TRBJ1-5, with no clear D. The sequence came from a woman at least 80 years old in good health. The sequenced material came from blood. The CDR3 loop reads CASSLGIGLNQPQHF. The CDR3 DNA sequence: TGTGCCAGCAGCCTGGGGATAGGCTTGAATCAGCCCCAGCATTTT.